The 24 T cell receptor beta chains given below trace back to one sample, sequenced in a study of vaccination and CD4 T cells after COVID-19. Sequenced with the Oncomine TCR Beta short-read assay was DNA taken from cultured CD4+ T cells. TCRdb passed the PCR reads through MiXCR, listing each CDR3 protein once. There are some 25,000 distinct CDR3 sequences in the sample; more than 35% occur only once, and around 7.8% lies in the top ten. Specified treatment: roughly ten-day PBMC culture with coronavirus spike peptide pools or control peptides (ViraFEST assay). These receptors are not linked to any known antigen. Material: CD4+ T cells from blood, cultured in vitro. The receptors were sampled from a human donor who had recovered from COVID-19.

Notes on this clonotype: The junction shows a germline mismatch at one end, possibly a read error. The chain couples TRBV6-1 to TRBJ2-7; D is perhaps TRBD1 or TRBD2 (5 bases each). Germline V gives CDR1 MNHNS, CDR2 SASEGT. The CDR3 is 15 amino acids. The DNA of the CDR3 is TGTGCCAGCACCGGGGACCGGGACGGCCTTTACGGGCAGTACTTC. This translates into CASTGDRDGLYGQYF.

This chain joins TRBV6-5 and TRBJ2-1, with D tentatively TRBD2 (6 bases). CDR1 and CDR2 from the germline V gene are MNHEY and SVGAGI. Deletions cut 2 bases from V and 13 bases from J, with 15 bases between. This CDR3 comprises 13 residues. CDR3 DNA sequence: TGTGCCAGCAGTTACGGTGGGGGGAGCGACCAGTTCTTC. Translated, it gives CASSYGGGSDQFF.

The J gene is TRBJ2-3, the V gene TRBV27, with D unclear. V lost 5 bases, J lost 5 bases, and 11 bases lay in between. Germline-derived CDR1 and CDR2 are MNHEY and SMNVEV (reference sequence). The CDR3 spans 13 residues. In DNA, the CDR3 is TGTGCCAGCAGTGGAATAACCCGAGATACGCAGTATTTT. Protein product: CASSGITRDTQYF.

Of note for this clonotype: An end of the junction differs from the germline gene, which may be a read error. The rearrangement uses TRBV5-3 and TRBJ2-7, with D uncertain. TRBV5-3 is labeled an ORF, and its function is uncertain. The CDR3 totals 11 residues. The CDR3 DNA reads as TGTGCCAGCAGCTTCGACCACGAGCAGTACTTC. Translating gives CASSFDHEQYF.

V gene TRBV5-5 combines with J gene TRBJ2-7; TRBD2 matches 8 bases. Germline values: CDR1 SGHKS, CDR2 YYEKEE (reference sequence). The CDR3 is made up of 17 amino acids. Unmatched junction bases numbered 12, after V lost 1 base and J lost 3 bases. CDR3 coding DNA: TGTGCCAGCAGCTTGTCGGCTAGCGGGCATACAATCTACGAGCAGTACTTC. Amino acid sequence: CASSLSASGHTIYEQYF.

This clonotype has just one count. V and J are TRBV6-4 and TRBJ2-1; 9 bases are shared with TRBD1. The germline gives CDR1 MRHNA, CDR2 SNTAGT. J was trimmed by 2 bases and V by 5 bases; bases with no gene match: 4. This CDR3 is 15 amino acids long. The CDR3 DNA follows: TGTGCCAGCAGTACAGACAGGGGGACCTACAATGAGCAGTTCTTC. Translated: CASSTDRGTYNEQFF.

The sample holds a few counts of this clonotype. V usage is TRBV7-2 and J usage is TRBJ1-5; D remains ambiguous. The CDR3 length is 13 residues. V was cut by 5 bases and J by 8 bases, with 13 bases left in between. CDR1 is SGHTA and CDR2 is FQGNSA in the germline V gene. The DNA for the CDR3 is TGTGCCAGCAGCGACCCTCAAAGGGAGCCCCAGCATTTT. Translation: CASSDPQREPQHF.

The V gene is TRBV6-1, the J gene TRBJ2-1, with TRBD1 matching over 8 bases. The length of the CDR3 is 13 residues. The germline CDR1 and CDR2 sequences are MNHNS and SASEGT. V trimming: 6 bases; J trimming: 10 bases; junction bases outside the gene matches: 8. CDR3 coding DNA: TGTGCCAGCAGCGACGGGACAGGAAACGAGCAGTTCTTC. The encoded protein is CASSDGTGNEQFF.

The chain couples TRBV5-1 to TRBJ2-3; perhaps TRBD2 as D (6 bases). Per germline, CDR1 SGHRS and CDR2 YFSETQ. Between the trimmed V and J ends, which lost 0 bases and 0 bases, there was a span of 8 bases. The CDR3 sequence is 15 residues long. The CDR3 spells CASSLVGTSTDTQYF. Here the CDR3 DNA reads TGCGCCAGCAGCTTGGTAGGGACTAGCACAGATACGCAGTATTTT.

The chain carries TRBV6-5 and TRBJ2-7; D remains unclear. Trimming cost V 2 bases and J 2 bases, with 13 bases left between them. The germline V gene has CDR1 MNHEY and CDR2 SVGAGI. CDR3 size: 15 residues. CDR3 protein: CASSYDRARTYEQYF. CDR3 nucleotide sequence: TGTGCCAGCAGTTACGATCGTGCACGAACCTACGAGCAGTACTTC.

This clonotype showed up just a few times. The V gene is TRBV28, the J gene TRBJ1-2, with D uncertain. Germline V gives CDR1 MDHEN, CDR2 SYDVKM. Trimming left V 7 bases short and J 4 bases short, with 16 bases between. The CDR3 is 14 amino acids. The CDR3 spells CASTSETDSYGYTF. The CDR3 coding sequence is TGTGCCAGCACTTCGGAGACGGATTCCTATGGCTACACCTTC.

This clonotype has a handful of counts. This sequence joins TRBV25-1 and TRBJ1-2; D call uncertain. The CDR3 is made up of 14 amino acids. Germline V CDR1 and CDR2: MGHDK, SYGVNS. V shed 2 bases and J shed 1 base, with 8 bases lying between them. The CDR3 nucleotides read TGTGCCAGCAGTGAACAGCGATTTAACTATGGCTACACCTTC. Its translation is CASSEQRFNYGYTF.

The rearrangement joins TRBV24-1 to TRBJ1-5; TRBD1 matches 9 bases. Germline loops: CDR1 KGHDR, CDR2 SFDVKD. J was trimmed by 14 bases and V by 0 bases; bases with no gene match: 1. The CDR3 runs to 12 residues. CDR3 residues: CATSDLWDREHF. In DNA, the CDR3 is TGTGCCACCAGTGATTTGTGGGACAGGGAGCATTTT.

The gene calls are TRBV5-4 and TRBJ1-2; unclear D gene. CDR3 length: 15 amino acids. V was shortened by 1 base and J by 2 bases, with 12 bases between the two germline ends. The germline CDR1 and CDR2 sequences are SGHNT and YYREEE (reference sequence). In nucleotides, the CDR3 is TGTGCCAGCAGCTTGTCGTCAACTTTGAACTATGGCTACACCTTC. Translation gives CASSLSSTLNYGYTF.

The chain joins TRBV27 to TRBJ1-1; TRBD1 aligns across 7 bases. This CDR3 contains 18 residues. The germline CDR1 and CDR2 sequences are MNHEY and SMNVEV (reference sequence). V lost 0 bases to trimming and J lost 3 bases; unmatched junction nucleotides: 13. Here the CDR3 DNA reads TGTGCCAGCAGTTTATCCTCCTGGGGTAGAGGGGGCCACACTGAAGCTTTCTTT. As protein: CASSLSSWGRGGHTEAFF.

On this clonotype itself: The junction and the germline gene differ at one end; a read error may be behind it. The chain joins TRBV24-1 to TRBJ2-3; D is unresolved. Looked up from germline, CDR1 is KGHDR and CDR2 is SFDVKD. CDR3 length: 13 residues. In DNA form, the CDR3 reads TGTGCCACCAGTGACCATAGCACGGATACGCAGTATTTT. It encodes CATSDHSTDTQYF.

This clonotype was observed a few times. The chain has TRBV7-9 and TRBJ1-5; TRBD1 might be the D (6 bases). The CDR3 loop spans 19 amino acids. The V gene lost 1 base and the J gene lost 3 bases, with 22 bases spanning the gap. Germline assignment: CDR1 SEHNR and CDR2 FQNEAQ (reference sequence). CDR3 sequence reads: CASSLGFPGTPNANQPQHF. The DNA for the CDR3 is TGTGCCAGCAGCTTAGGTTTTCCCGGGACACCAAATGCCAATCAGCCCCAGCATTTT. Together with reference TRBV7-9 and TRBJ1-5, the CDR3 gives the full variable domain: DTGVSQNPRHKITKRGQNVTFRCDPISEHNRLYWYRQTLGQGPEFLTYFQNEAQLEKSRLLSDRFSAERPKGSFSTLEIQRTEQGDSAMYLCASSLGFPGTPNANQPQHFGDGTRLSIL.

The J gene is TRBJ1-1, the V gene TRBV29-1; D gene ambiguous. Germline assignment: CDR1 SQVTM and CDR2 ANQGSEA. The length of the CDR3 is 11 residues. Trimming removed 4 bases from V and 4 bases from J, with 7 bases in between. The DNA of the CDR3 is TGCAGCGTTGCCCGGACCACTGAAGCTTTCTTT. Amino acids: CSVARTTEAFF. Full variable domain (outside the CDR3, taken from reference TRBV29-1 and TRBJ1-1): SAVISQKPSRDICQRGTSLTIQCQVDSQVTMMFWYRQQPGQSLTLIATANQGSEATYESGFVIDKFPISRPNLTFSTLTVSNMSPEDSSIYLCSVARTTEAFFGQGTRLTVV.

V and J are TRBV28 and TRBJ1-2; a possible D gene is TRBD1 (6 bases). V lost 7 bases, J lost 0 bases, and 12 bases lay in between. CDR3 length equals 14 residues. Germline CDR1 reads MDHEN; CDR2 reads SYDVKM. This CDR3 is CASIYRETNYGYTF. The CDR3 nucleotides are TGTGCCAGCATTTACAGGGAAACTAACTATGGCTACACCTTC.

This clonotype rates as medium-sized. The chain carries TRBV20-1 and TRBJ1-6; a weak D match, TRBD1 (6 bases). Trimming left V 3 bases short and J 13 bases short, with 19 bases between. CDR1 is DFQATT, CDR2 SNEGSKA, per germline (reference sequence). This CDR3 comprises 14 residues. For the CDR3, the DNA is TGCAGTGCTAGGCAGGGACATCGGGCGGGGCCCCTCCACTTT. The encoded protein is CSARQGHRAGPLHF.

The chain is built from TRBV6-1 and TRBJ1-2; D remains unclear. The CDR3 loop spans 14 amino acids. The germline V gene encodes CDR1 MNHNS and CDR2 SASEGT. V dropped 3 bases and J dropped 4 bases, with 12 bases sitting between them. In DNA, the CDR3 is TGTGCCAGCAGTGATGGTCGAGCTATCTATGGCTACACCTTC. Amino acid sequence: CASSDGRAIYGYTF.

The chain couples TRBV15 to TRBJ2-1; perhaps D is TRBD1 or TRBD2 (5 bases each). Germline V CDR1 and CDR2: LNHNV, YYDKDF (reference sequence). This CDR3 region has 17 residues. V lost 8 bases and J 2 bases, leaving 22 bases between the germline ends. This CDR3 reads CATEEGRQSHPYNEQFF. For the CDR3, the DNA is TGTGCCACCGAAGAGGGGCGACAATCGCATCCCTACAATGAGCAGTTCTTC.

This chain connects TRBV7-2 to TRBJ2-7; D ambiguous. V lost 3 bases and J 6 bases, leaving 18 bases between the germline ends. The CDR3 runs to 15 residues. Germline lookup yields CDR1 SGHTA and CDR2 FQGNSA. CDR3 DNA: TGTGCCAGCAGCTTCATTCCCACAGCCCCAGGCGAGCAGTACTTC. Translating gives CASSFIPTAPGEQYF. Full variable domain (outside the CDR3, taken from reference TRBV7-2 and TRBJ2-7): GAGVSQSPSNKVTEKGKDVELRCDPISGHTALYWYRQSLGQGLEFLIYFQGNSAPDKSGLPSDRFSAERTGGSVSTLTIQRTQQEDSAVYLCASSFIPTAPGEQYFGPGTRLTVT.

The chain carries TRBV27 and TRBJ1-2; 10 nucleotides align to TRBD1. In germline, CDR1 is MNHEY, CDR2 SMNVEV (reference sequence). The CDR3 spans 20 residues. The J segment lost 2 bases and the V segment lost 5 bases, leaving 20 bases of the junction unmatched. In DNA, the CDR3 is TGTGCCAGCAGTCCCCCGGAGTCCGGGACAGGGGTCAGAAAGAACTATGGCTACACCTTC. It encodes CASSPPESGTGVRKNYGYTF.